The 27 T cell receptor beta chains below were found in one sample sequenced in a study of blood T cell repertoires in COVID-19. The method was immunoSEQ multiplex PCR; TCRdb's version includes in-frame clones alone and lacks a portion of them. The repertoire includes 250,000 to 300,000 clones, 88% of them detected once, and 2% sits in the top ten. Sequencing was done on a sample of PBMCs or T cells enriched from blood (not recorded which). The receptors here all came from a woman in her fifties or sixties in a cohort exposed to, infected with or recovered from COVID-19 (not recorded which).

The V and J genes are TRBV5-1 and TRBJ1-4; weak D call: TRBD1 (5 bases). V was trimmed by 1 base and J by 8 bases, leaving 15 bases between them. Germline V CDR1 and CDR2: SGHRS, YFSETQ. This CDR3 spans 15 amino acids. The CDR3, as DNA: TGCGCCAGCAGCTTGCCCGGGGGTAGCAGCGAAAAACTGTTTTTT. This sequence encodes CASSLPGGSSEKLFF. Full variable domain (missing parts from reference TRBV5-1 and TRBJ1-4): KAGVTQTPRYLIKTRGQQVTLSCSPISGHRSVSWYQQTPGQGLQFLFEYFSETQRNKGNFPGRFSGRQFSNSRSEMNVSTLELGDSALYLCASSLPGGSSEKLFFGSGTQLSVL.

This chain joins TRBV7-2 and TRBJ1-6; maybe TRBD1 (5 bases). Per germline, CDR1 SGHTA and CDR2 FQGNSA. The V gene lost 6 bases and the J gene lost 4 bases, with 16 bases spanning the gap. CDR3 length: 16 amino acids. The CDR3 reads CASRNSVGLYNSPLHF. The CDR3 coding sequence is TGTGCCAGCAGAAATAGTGTGGGGCTTTATAATTCACCCCTCCACTTT.

This clone was recorded once. The chain carries TRBV7-9 and TRBJ2-3, with a tentative D call TRBD2 (5 bases). V lost 8 bases to trimming and J lost 2 bases, with 20 bases between them. CDR3 length equals 16 residues. Germline V gene data show CDR1 as SEHNR and CDR2 as FQNEAQ (reference sequence). The CDR3 DNA is TGTGCCAGCGCCCCTCGGGGTCGAACCTTCACAGATACGCAGTATTTT. Protein product: CASAPRGRTFTDTQYF.

CDR3 loop: CASSVEKGGGYTF. The CDR3 region has the DNA TGTGCCAGCAGCGTAGAGAAAGGGGGAGGCTACACCTTC. The chain recombines TRBV9 with TRBJ1-2; the D gene is possibly TRBD1 (6 bases). Trimming shortened V by 0 bases and J by 8 bases, and 11 bases separated the two germline ends. This CDR3 comprises 13 residues. From germline, CDR1 is SGDLS and CDR2 YYNGEE.

The chain joins TRBV13 to TRBJ2-7, with a tentative D call TRBD2 (6 bases). Trimming shortened V by 5 bases and J by 0 bases, and 11 bases separated the two germline ends. CDR1 and CDR2 (germline): PRHDT, FYEKMQ (reference sequence). The CDR3 is 14 residues long. The CDR3 loop reads CASSPYGSSYEQYF. DNA of the CDR3: TGTGCCAGCAGCCCCTACGGGAGCTCCTACGAGCAGTACTTC. Supplemented by reference TRBV13 and TRBJ2-7, the full variable domain reads AAGVIQSPRHLIKEKRETATLKCYPIPRHDTVYWYQQGPGQDPQFLISFYEKMQSDKGSIPDRFSAQQFSDYHSELNMSSLELGDSALYFCASSPYGSSYEQYFGPGTRLTVT.

V gene TRBV11-3 combines with J gene TRBJ1-1; D unresolved. The CDR3 has 14 residues. Trimming shortened V by 4 bases and J by 1 base, and 10 bases separated the two germline ends. From germline, CDR1 is SGHNT and CDR2 YENEEA. As DNA, the CDR3 is TGTGCCAGCAGCTCGGGGAAGGGGAACACTGAAGCTTTCTTT. Its protein product is CASSSGKGNTEAFF.

The V call is TRBV19, the J call TRBJ2-1, with D possibly TRBD2 on 6 matching bases. V was cut by 3 bases and J by 4 bases, with 13 bases left in between. Germline CDR1 reads LNHDA; CDR2 reads SQIVND (reference sequence). The CDR3 contains 15 residues. DNA for the CDR3: TGTGCCAGTAGTATTTCGCTAGCGCTATACAATGAGCAGTTCTTC. Its protein product is CASSISLALYNEQFF.

This chain joins TRBV25-1 and TRBJ2-7; D is unresolved. This CDR3 contains 13 residues. V was pared by 2 bases and J by 3 bases, with 8 bases between. Germline loops: CDR1 MGHDK, CDR2 SYGVNS. The CDR3 sequence: CASSETPSYEQYF. DNA of the CDR3: TGTGCCAGCAGTGAAACCCCCAGCTACGAGCAGTACTTC.

V usage is TRBV27 and J usage is TRBJ2-4; perhaps TRBD1 as D (5 bases). CDR3 length equals 22 residues. CDR1 is MNHEY, CDR2 SMNVEV, per germline (reference sequence). Trimming left V 2 bases short and J 3 bases short, with 32 bases between. The CDR3 nucleotides read TGTGCCAGCAGTTTACCGCCCCGTCGTGAGTGGGGCCCTAAAGTCGACAAAAACATTCAGTACTTC. Translating gives CASSLPPRREWGPKVDKNIQYF.

The genes are TRBV18 and TRBJ1-2, with D hard to call. Germline V gene sequence: CDR1 KGHSH, CDR2 LQKENI. The V gene lost 7 bases and the J gene lost 0 bases, with 9 bases spanning the gap. CDR3 length: 13 residues. CDR3 amino acids: CASYGVPNYGYTF. In DNA, the CDR3 is TGTGCCAGCTACGGGGTTCCTAACTATGGCTACACCTTC.

The chain has TRBV5-4 and TRBJ1-1; D call uncertain. Germline V gives CDR1 SGHNT, CDR2 YYREEE (reference sequence). CDR3 size: 14 residues. Deletions cut 2 bases from V and 11 bases from J, with 19 bases between. The CDR3 DNA sequence: TGTGCCAGCAGCTTCCGCGACCATAGTGCAGGCGCTTTCTTT. Translated: CASSFRDHSAGAFF.

This clone occurred a few times. The chain links TRBV7-3 to TRBJ2-3; TRBD2 aligns across 11 bases. Germline V gives CDR1 SGHTA, CDR2 FQGTGA. V lost 5 bases to trimming and J lost 6 bases; unmatched junction nucleotides: 10. The CDR3 runs to 16 residues. The DNA for the CDR3 is TGTGCCAGCAGCCCCCGACTAGCGGGGCCCATTGATACGCAGTATTTT. Translating gives CASSPRLAGPIDTQYF.

This sequence joins TRBV15 and TRBJ1-5; D not resolved. The CDR3 extends over 13 amino acids. Germline CDR1 reads LNHNV; CDR2 reads YYDKDF (reference sequence). Trimming took 5 bases from V and 0 from J, leaving 5 bases between them. The CDR3 sequence is CATSHNSNQPQHF. CDR3 nucleotide sequence: TGTGCCACCAGCCACAATAGCAATCAGCCCCAGCATTTT. Using reference TRBV15 and TRBJ1-5 for the parts outside the CDR3, the full variable domain is DAMVIQNPRYQVTQFGKPVTLSCSQTLNHNVMYWYQQKSSQAPKLLFHYYDKDFNNEADTPDNFQSRRPNTSFCFLDIRSPGLGDTAMYLCATSHNSNQPQHFGDGTRLSIL.

V usage is TRBV29-1 and J usage is TRBJ1-2, with D perhaps TRBD1 (5 bases). Trimming shortened V by 1 base and J by 1 base, and 13 bases separated the two germline ends. Germline CDR1 reads SQVTM; CDR2 reads ANQGSEA. This CDR3 is 15 amino acids long. CDR3 loop: CSVEAGQLVNYGYTF. The CDR3 DNA sequence: TGCAGCGTTGAAGCAGGACAATTAGTTAACTATGGCTACACCTTC.

The V call is TRBV7-9, the J call TRBJ1-3; 9 nucleotides align to TRBD1. J was trimmed by 7 bases and V by 5 bases; bases with no gene match: 6. Germline CDR1 reads SEHNR; CDR2 reads FQNEAQ (reference sequence). This CDR3 spans 14 amino acids. This CDR3 is CASSPGTGLNTIYF. DNA of the CDR3: TGTGCCAGCAGCCCCGGGACAGGGTTGAACACCATATATTTT.

This chain joins TRBV27 and TRBJ2-3, with D maybe TRBD2 (5 bases). Germline V gene data show CDR1 as MNHEY and CDR2 as SMNVEV (reference sequence). The CDR3 has 12 residues. The V end lost 10 bases, the J end lost 0 bases, and 8 bases lay between the germline ends. The CDR3 region is CATGLSTDTQYF. CDR3 nucleotide sequence: TGTGCCACCGGACTTAGCACAGATACGCAGTATTTT.

This rearrangement joins TRBV11-2 to TRBJ2-1, with a tentative D call TRBD1 (6 bases). Germline loops: CDR1 SGHAT, CDR2 FQNNGV. The CDR3 runs 18 residues. Trimming left V 5 bases short and J 3 bases short, with 23 bases between. The CDR3 region is CASSGDVRGARGYNEQFF. CDR3 in DNA: TGTGCCAGCAGCGGAGATGTCAGGGGTGCTAGGGGCTACAATGAGCAGTTCTTC. The whole variable domain, remainder taken from reference TRBV11-2 and TRBJ2-1, is EAGVAQSPRYKIIEKRQSVAFWCNPISGHATLYWYQQILGQGPKLLIQFQNNGVVDDSQLPKDRFSAERLKGVDSTLKIQPAKLEDSAVYLCASSGDVRGARGYNEQFFGPGTRLTVL.

V gene TRBV5-1 combines with J gene TRBJ2-7, with 8 bases fitting TRBD2. Per germline, CDR1 SGHRS and CDR2 YFSETQ. J was trimmed by 6 bases and V by 4 bases; bases with no gene match: 9. The CDR3 runs 14 residues. This CDR3 reads CASSRTGTRGEQYF. Written as DNA, the CDR3 is TGCGCCAGCAGCCGTACCGGGACTAGAGGCGAGCAGTACTTC. Using reference TRBV5-1 and TRBJ2-7 for the parts outside the CDR3, the full variable domain is KAGVTQTPRYLIKTRGQQVTLSCSPISGHRSVSWYQQTPGQGLQFLFEYFSETQRNKGNFPGRFSGRQFSNSRSEMNVSTLELGDSALYLCASSRTGTRGEQYFGPGTRLTVT.

The CDR3, as DNA: TGTGCCAGCAGCTTAGCGCGGGACAGGGTCTTCTCTGGAAACACCATATATTTT. It is translated as CASSLARDRVFSGNTIYF. The chain couples TRBV7-9 to TRBJ1-3, with 9 nucleotides matching TRBD1. The junction had 6 bases not matched to a gene; V was cut back by 0 bases and J by 0 bases. The germline V gene encodes CDR1 SEHNR and CDR2 FQNEAQ (reference sequence). CDR3 length: 18 residues.

This clone has more than one count but fewer than ten. The rearrangement links TRBV7-2 to TRBJ2-1; D remains ambiguous. CDR3 length: 15 amino acids. CDR1 SGHTA and CDR2 FQGNSA come from the germline V gene. Deletions cut 3 bases from V and 0 bases from J, with 9 bases between. CDR3 nucleotide sequence: TGTGCCAGCAGCTTCCTCTCCGTCTCCTACAATGAGCAGTTCTTC. It yields the protein CASSFLSVSYNEQFF.

The CDR3 DNA reads TGTGCCAGTAGGGTCGACAGGGGTAGCAATCAGCCCCAGCATTTT. It yields the protein CASRVDRGSNQPQHF. The gene calls are TRBV19 and TRBJ1-5, with 8 bases fitting TRBD1. Trimming removed 6 bases from V and 0 bases from J; junction bases left unmatched: 4. Germline assignment: CDR1 LNHDA and CDR2 SQIVND (reference sequence). This CDR3 has 15 amino acids.

This chain joins TRBV11-2 and TRBJ2-1; TRBD2 might be the D (5 bases). The CDR3 runs 13 residues. Germline CDR1 reads SGHAT; CDR2 reads FQNNGV. Trimming took off 2 bases at V and 8 bases at J, with 10 bases between the two ends. In nucleotides, the CDR3 is TGTGCCAGCAGCTTATCCGGGAACCATGAGCAGTTCTTC. Amino acids: CASSLSGNHEQFF. Full variable domain (missing parts from reference TRBV11-2 and TRBJ2-1): EAGVAQSPRYKIIEKRQSVAFWCNPISGHATLYWYQQILGQGPKLLIQFQNNGVVDDSQLPKDRFSAERLKGVDSTLKIQPAKLEDSAVYLCASSLSGNHEQFFGPGTRLTVL.

V and J are TRBV7-3 and TRBJ2-3; 7 nucleotides line up with TRBD2. Germline V gene data show CDR1 as SGHTA and CDR2 as FQGTGA. The CDR3 consists of 15 residues. Germline trimming cut 4 bases from V and 1 base from J; bases unmatched to any gene: 5. CDR3 bases: TGTGCCAGCAGCTCGACTAGCTTAGGCACAGATACGCAGTATTTT. It is translated as CASSSTSLGTDTQYF.

The genes are TRBV3-1 (or the pseudogene TRBV3-2) and TRBJ2-1, with TRBD2 as a possible D gene (5 bases). V lost 0 bases and J 0 bases, leaving 9 bases between the germline ends. Germline V lookup: CDR1 LGHDT, CDR2 YNNKEL (reference sequence). The CDR3 has 16 amino acids. The CDR3 nucleotides read TGTGCCAGCAGCCAAGATCTTAGCGTCTCCTACAATGAGCAGTTCTTC. Protein sequence: CASSQDLSVSYNEQFF.

The rearrangement joins TRBV30 to TRBJ2-4; 9 nucleotides align to TRBD2. The CDR3 is 17 amino acids. Per the germline V gene, CDR1 is GTSNPN and CDR2 is SVGIG (reference sequence). The junction had 7 bases not matched to a gene; V was cut back by 1 base and J by 0 bases. CDR3 nucleotide sequence: TGTGCCTGGAGTGGGGCGGGAGGGCCACTAGCCAAAAACATTCAGTACTTC. Residues: CAWSGAGGPLAKNIQYF.

V and J are TRBV7-9 and TRBJ2-5; 7 positions agree with TRBD1. The germline CDR1 and CDR2 sequences are SEHNR and FQNEAQ (reference sequence). The CDR3 has 14 amino acids. V gave up 5 bases and J gave up 5 bases; unmatched junction bases: 8. The CDR3 here is CASSTGQLVETQYF. In nucleotides, the CDR3 is TGTGCCAGCAGCACGGGACAGCTTGTGGAGACCCAGTACTTC.

This clone was seen a handful of times. V gene TRBV7-6 combines with J gene TRBJ2-7; D is possibly TRBD2 (6 bases). CDR1 and CDR2 from the germline V gene are SGHVS and FNYEAQ. The length of the CDR3 is 14 residues. Trimming left V 3 bases short and J 7 bases short, with 16 bases between. CDR3 sequence (DNA): TGTGCCAGCAGCTTTCGGGGAGGACCCTCTGAGCAGTACTTC. As protein: CASSFRGGPSEQYF.